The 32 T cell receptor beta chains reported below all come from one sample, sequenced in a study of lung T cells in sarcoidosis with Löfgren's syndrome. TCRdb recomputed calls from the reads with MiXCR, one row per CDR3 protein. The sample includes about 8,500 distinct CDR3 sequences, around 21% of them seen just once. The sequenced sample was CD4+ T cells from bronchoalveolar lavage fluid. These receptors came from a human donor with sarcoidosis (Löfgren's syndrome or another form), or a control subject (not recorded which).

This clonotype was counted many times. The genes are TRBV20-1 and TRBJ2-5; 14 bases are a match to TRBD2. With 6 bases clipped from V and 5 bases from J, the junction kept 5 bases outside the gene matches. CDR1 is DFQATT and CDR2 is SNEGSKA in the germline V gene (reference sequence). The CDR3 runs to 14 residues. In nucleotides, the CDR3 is TGCAGTGCGGTGGGACTAGCGGGGGTGGAGACCCAGTACTTC. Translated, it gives CSAVGLAGVETQYF.

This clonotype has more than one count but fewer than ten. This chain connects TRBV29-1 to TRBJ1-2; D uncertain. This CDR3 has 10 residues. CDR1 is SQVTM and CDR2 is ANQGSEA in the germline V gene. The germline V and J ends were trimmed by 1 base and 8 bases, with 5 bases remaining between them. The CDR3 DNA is TGCAGCGTTGAAGGGAACGGCTACACCTTC. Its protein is CSVEGNGYTF.

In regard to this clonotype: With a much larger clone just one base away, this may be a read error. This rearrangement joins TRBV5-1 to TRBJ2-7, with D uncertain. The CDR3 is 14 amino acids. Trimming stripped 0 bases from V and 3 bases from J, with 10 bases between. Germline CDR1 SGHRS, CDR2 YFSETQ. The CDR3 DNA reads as TGCGCCAGCAGCTTGGACGGGTTGGGCTACGAGCAGTACTTC. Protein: CASSLDGLGYEQYF.

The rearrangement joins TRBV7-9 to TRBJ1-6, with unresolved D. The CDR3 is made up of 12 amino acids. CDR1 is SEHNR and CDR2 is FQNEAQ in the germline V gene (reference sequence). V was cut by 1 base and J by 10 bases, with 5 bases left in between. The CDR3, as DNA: TGTGCCAGCAGCTTAGATCGGTCACCCCTCCACTTT. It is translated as CASSLDRSPLHF.

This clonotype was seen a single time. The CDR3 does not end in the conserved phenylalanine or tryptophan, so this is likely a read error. The CDR3 bases are TGCAGTGCCACCGGGGCAGCACATTCCTATGGCTACACCCTC. Its protein is CSATGAAHSYGYTL. The chain recombines TRBV20-1 with TRBJ1-2; possible D gene TRBD1, 5 bases. The germline CDR1 and CDR2 sequences are DFQATT and SNEGSKA (reference sequence). CDR3 size: 14 residues. The ends were cut back, 6 bases at V and 4 bases at J, with 18 bases in the middle.

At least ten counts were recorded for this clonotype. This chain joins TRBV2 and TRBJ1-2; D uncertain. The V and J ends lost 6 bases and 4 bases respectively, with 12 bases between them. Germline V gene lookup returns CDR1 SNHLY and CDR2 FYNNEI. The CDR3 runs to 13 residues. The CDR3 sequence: CASRGDGLYGYTF. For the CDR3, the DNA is TGTGCCAGCAGAGGAGACGGCCTCTATGGCTACACCTTC. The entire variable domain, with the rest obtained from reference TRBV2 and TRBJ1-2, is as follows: EPEVTQTPSHQVTQMGQEVILRCVPISNHLYFYWYRQILGQKVEFLVSFYNNEISEKSEIFDDQFSVERPDGSNFTLKIRSTKLEDSAMYFCASRGDGLYGYTFGSGTRLTVV.

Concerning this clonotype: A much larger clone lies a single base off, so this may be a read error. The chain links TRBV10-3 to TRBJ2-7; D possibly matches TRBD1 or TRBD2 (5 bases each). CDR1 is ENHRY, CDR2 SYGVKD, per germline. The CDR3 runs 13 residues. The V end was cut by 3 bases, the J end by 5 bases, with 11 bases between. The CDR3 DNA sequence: TGTGCCATCAGTGAAGAGGGGAATGACGAGCAGTACTTC. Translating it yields CAISEEGNDEQYF.

The CDR3 loop reads CASPIGGKNSPLHF. Written as DNA, the CDR3 is TGTGCCAGCCCTATTGGAGGGAAGAATTCACCCCTCCACTTT. This rearrangement joins TRBV6-5 to TRBJ1-6, with unresolved D. Germline CDR1 MNHEY, CDR2 SVGAGI. V lost 8 bases, J lost 7 bases, and 15 bases lay in between. There are 14 residues in the CDR3.

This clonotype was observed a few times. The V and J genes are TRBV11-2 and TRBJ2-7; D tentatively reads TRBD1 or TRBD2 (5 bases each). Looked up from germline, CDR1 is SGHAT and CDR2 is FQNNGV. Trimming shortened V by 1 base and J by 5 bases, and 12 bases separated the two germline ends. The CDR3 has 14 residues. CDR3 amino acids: CASSLGDAWDEQYF. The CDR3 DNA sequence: TGTGCCAGCAGCTTAGGGGACGCCTGGGACGAGCAGTACTTC.

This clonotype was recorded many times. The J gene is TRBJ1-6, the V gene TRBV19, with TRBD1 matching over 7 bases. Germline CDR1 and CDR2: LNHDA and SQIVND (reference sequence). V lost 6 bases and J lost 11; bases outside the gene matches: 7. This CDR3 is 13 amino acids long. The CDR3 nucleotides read TGTGCCAGTAGCACCGCACAGGGGACACCCCTCCACTTT. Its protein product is CASSTAQGTPLHF.

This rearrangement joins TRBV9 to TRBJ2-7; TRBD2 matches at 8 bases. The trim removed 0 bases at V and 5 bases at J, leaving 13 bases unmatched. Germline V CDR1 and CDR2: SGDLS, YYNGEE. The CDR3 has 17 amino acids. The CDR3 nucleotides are TGTGCCAGCAGCGTAGAGCGGGGGACATCCCGACCCCACGAGCAGTACTTC. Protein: CASSVERGTSRPHEQYF.

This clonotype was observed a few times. The CDR3 spells CASSAPISGANQETQYF. The CDR3 coding sequence is TGTGCCAGCAGTGCCCCCATTTCAGGGGCGAACCAAGAGACCCAGTACTTC. The chain is built from TRBV6-1 and TRBJ2-5; D perhaps matches TRBD1 (6 bases). This CDR3 is 17 amino acids long. V lost 4 bases and J 0 bases, leaving 18 bases between the germline ends. Germline lookup yields CDR1 MNHNS and CDR2 SASEGT.

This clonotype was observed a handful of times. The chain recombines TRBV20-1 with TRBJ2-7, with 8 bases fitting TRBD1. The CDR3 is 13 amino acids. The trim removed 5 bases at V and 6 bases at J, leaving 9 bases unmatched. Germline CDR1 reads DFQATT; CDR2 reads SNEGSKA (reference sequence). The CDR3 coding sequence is TGCAGTGCTCGCCGGGACAGGTCTTCCGAGCAGTACTTC. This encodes CSARRDRSSEQYF.

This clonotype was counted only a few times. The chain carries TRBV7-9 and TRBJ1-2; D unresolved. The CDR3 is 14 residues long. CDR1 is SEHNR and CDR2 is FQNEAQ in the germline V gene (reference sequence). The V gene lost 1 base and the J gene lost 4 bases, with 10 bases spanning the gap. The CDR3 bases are TGTGCCAGCAGCTTAGGTCAGATTTCCTATGGCTACACCTTC. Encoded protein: CASSLGQISYGYTF.

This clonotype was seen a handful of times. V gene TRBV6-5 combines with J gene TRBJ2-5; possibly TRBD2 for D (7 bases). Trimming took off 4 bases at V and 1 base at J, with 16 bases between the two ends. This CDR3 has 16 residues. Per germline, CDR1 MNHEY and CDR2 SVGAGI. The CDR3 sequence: CASSWGGGAFQETQYF. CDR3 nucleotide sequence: TGTGCCAGCAGTTGGGGTGGGGGGGCCTTCCAAGAGACCCAGTACTTC.

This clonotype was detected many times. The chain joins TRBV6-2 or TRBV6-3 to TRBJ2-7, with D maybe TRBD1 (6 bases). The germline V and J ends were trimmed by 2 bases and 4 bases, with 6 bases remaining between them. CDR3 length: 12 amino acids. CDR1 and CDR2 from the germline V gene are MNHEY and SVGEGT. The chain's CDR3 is CASSYGQYEQYF. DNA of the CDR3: TGTGCCAGCAGTTACGGACAGTACGAGCAGTACTTC.

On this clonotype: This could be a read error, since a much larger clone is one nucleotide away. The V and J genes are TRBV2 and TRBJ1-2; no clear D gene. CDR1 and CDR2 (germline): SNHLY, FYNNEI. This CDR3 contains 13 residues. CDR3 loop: CAGSVEARRGYTF. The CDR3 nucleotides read TGTGCCGGCAGTGTGGAGGCTAGACGTGGCTACACCTTC.

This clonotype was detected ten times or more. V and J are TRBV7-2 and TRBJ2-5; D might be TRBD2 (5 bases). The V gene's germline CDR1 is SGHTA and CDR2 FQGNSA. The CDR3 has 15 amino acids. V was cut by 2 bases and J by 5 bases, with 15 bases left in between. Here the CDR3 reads CASSLLGSQGETQYF. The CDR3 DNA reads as TGTGCCAGCAGCTTACTGGGGAGTCAAGGGGAGACCCAGTACTTC.

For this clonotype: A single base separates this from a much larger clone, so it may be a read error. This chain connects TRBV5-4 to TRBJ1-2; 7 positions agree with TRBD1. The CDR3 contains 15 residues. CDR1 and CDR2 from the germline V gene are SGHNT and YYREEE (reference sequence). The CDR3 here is CARSLEGARVEGYTF. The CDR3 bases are TGTGCCCGCAGCTTGGAGGGGGCGCGTGTAGAGGGCTACACCTTC.

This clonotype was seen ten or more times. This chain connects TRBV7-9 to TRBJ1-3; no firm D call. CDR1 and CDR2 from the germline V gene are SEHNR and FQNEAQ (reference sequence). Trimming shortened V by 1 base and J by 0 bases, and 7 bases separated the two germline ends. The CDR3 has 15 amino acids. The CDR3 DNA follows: TGTGCCAGCAGCTTAGACAGAGCCTCTGGAAACACCATATATTTT. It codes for CASSLDRASGNTIYF.

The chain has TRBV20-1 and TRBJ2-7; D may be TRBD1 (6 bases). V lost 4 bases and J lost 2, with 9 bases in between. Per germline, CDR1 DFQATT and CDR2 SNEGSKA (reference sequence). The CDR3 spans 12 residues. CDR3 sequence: CSATQGTYEQYF. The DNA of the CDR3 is TGCAGTGCTACTCAGGGGACCTACGAGCAGTACTTC.

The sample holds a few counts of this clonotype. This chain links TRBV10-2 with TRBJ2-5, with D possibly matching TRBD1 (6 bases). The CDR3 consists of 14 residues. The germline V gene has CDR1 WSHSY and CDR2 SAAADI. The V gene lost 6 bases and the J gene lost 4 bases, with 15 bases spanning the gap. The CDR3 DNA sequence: TGCGCCAGCAGAAAGCCGGGACATGTAGAGACCCAGTACTTC. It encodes CASRKPGHVETQYF.

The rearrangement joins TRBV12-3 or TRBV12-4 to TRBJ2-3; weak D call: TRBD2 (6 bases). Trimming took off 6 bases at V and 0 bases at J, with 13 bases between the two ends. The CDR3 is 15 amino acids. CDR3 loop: CASSFRGASTDTQYF. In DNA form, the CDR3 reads TGTGCCAGCAGCTTCCGCGGGGCGAGCACAGATACGCAGTATTTT.

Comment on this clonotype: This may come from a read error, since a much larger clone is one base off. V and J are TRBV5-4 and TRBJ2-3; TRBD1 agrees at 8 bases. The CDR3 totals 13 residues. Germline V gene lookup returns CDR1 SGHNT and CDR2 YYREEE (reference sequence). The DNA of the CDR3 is TGTGTCAGCAGCTTGACAGGGGCAGATACGCAGTATTTT. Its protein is CVSSLTGADTQYF.

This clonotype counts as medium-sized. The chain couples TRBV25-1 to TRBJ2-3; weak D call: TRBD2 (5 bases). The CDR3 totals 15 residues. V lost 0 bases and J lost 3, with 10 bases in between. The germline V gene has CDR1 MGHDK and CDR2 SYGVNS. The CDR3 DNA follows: TGTGCCAGCAGTGAATATTCGCTAGCAACAGATACGCAGTATTTT. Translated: CASSEYSLATDTQYF.

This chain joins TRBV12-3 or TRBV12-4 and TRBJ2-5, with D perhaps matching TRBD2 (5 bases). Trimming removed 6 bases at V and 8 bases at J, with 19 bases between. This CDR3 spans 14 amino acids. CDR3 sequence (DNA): TGTGCCAGCAGCGGAGGACGGGGTGTCGATACCCAGTACTTC. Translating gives CASSGGRGVDTQYF.

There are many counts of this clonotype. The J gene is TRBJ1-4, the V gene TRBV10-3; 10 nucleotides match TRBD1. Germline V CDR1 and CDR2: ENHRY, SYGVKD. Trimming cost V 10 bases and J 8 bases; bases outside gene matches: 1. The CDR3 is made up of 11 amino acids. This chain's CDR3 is CATGQGEKLFF. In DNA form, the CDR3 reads TGTGCCACGGGACAGGGGGAAAAACTGTTTTTT.

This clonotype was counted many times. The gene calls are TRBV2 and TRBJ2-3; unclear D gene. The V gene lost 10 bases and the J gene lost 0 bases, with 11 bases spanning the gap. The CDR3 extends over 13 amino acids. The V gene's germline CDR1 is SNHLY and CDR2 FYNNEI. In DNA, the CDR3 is TGTGCCAAAGGGAAATCTAGCACAGATACGCAGTATTTT. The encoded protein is CAKGKSSTDTQYF.

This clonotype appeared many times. The CDR3: CASSQSPGGTEAFF. CDR3 nucleotides: TGTGCCAGCAGCCAATCCCCCGGCGGCACTGAAGCTTTCTTT. This chain connects TRBV9 to TRBJ1-1; D remains unclear. This CDR3 comprises 14 residues. CDR1 SGDLS and CDR2 YYNGEE come from the germline V gene. Trimming cost V 4 bases and J 4 bases, with 14 bases left between them.

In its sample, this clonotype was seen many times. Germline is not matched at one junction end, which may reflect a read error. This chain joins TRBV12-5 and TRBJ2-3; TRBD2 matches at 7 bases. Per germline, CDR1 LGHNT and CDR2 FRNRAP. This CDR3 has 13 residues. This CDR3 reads CASGLVSGDTQYF. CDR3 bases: TGTGCTAGTGGCTTGGTTAGCGGGGATACGCAGTATTTT.

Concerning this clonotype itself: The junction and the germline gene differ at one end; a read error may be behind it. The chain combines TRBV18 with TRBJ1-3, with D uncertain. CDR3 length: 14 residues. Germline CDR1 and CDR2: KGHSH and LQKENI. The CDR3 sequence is CSSSPSTEGNTIYF. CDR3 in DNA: TGTTCCAGCTCACCATCGACCGAGGGAAACACCATATATTTT.

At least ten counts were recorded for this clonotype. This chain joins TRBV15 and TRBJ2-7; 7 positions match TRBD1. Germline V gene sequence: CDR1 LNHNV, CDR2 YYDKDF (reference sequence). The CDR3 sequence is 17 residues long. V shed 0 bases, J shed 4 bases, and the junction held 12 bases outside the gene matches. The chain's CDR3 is CATSRDGYRQGGYEQYF. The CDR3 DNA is TGTGCCACCAGCAGAGACGGTTATCGACAGGGCGGTTACGAGCAGTACTTC.